The T cell receptor (beta chain) under discussion was sequenced for a study of shared clonotypes between healthy human individuals. Whole-study findings and limits: Richness estimates generally favored naive over memory subsets. For sorted subsets, rarefaction showed incomplete sequencing despite large depth.

Concerning this clone: Its antigen is unidentified.

Libraries were prepared by immunoSEQ multiplex PCR; TCRdb keeps only in-frame clonotypes and omits some of them. The profile shows approximately 640,000 clones, 90% of them singletons. V lost 4 bases, J lost 0 bases, and 15 bases lay in between. CDR1 is MNHEY and CDR2 is SVGAGI in the germline V gene. The CDR3 is 16 amino acids. The TCR sequence derives from a man between 18 and 29 years old in good health. Some clones in this sample may be carry-over from other donors' samples. The chain carries TRBV6-5 and TRBJ1-1; D perhaps matches TRBD1 (6 bases). The sequencing input was memory CD8+ T cells from PBMCs. The subset: CD45RO+ cells pooled with CCR7-negative TemRA cells. The CDR3 loop reads CASSLWTDIMNTEAFF. CDR3 sequence (DNA): TGTGCCAGCAGTTTATGGACAGACATAATGAACACTGAAGCTTTCTTT.